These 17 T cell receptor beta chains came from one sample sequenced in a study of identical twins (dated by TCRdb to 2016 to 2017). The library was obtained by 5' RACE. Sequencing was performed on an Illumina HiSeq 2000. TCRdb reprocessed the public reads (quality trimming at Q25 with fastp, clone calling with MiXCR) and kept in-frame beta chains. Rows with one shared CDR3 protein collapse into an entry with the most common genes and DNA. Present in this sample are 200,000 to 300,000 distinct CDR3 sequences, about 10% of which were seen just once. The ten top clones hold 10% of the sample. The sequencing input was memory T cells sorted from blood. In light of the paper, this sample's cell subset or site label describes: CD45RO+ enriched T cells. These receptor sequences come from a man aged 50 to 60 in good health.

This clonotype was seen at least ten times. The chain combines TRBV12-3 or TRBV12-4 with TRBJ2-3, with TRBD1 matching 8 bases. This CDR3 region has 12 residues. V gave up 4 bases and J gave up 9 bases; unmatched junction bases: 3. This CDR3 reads CASSSRQGTQYF. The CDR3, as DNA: TGTGCCAGCAGTTCACGACAGGGGACGCAGTATTTT.

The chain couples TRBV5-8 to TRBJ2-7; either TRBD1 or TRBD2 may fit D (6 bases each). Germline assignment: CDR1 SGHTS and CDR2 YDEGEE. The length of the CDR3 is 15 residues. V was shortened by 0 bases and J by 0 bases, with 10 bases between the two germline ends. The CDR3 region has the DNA TGTGCCAGCAGCTTGGGCGGGGACACCTCCTACGAGCAGTACTTC. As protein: CASSLGGDTSYEQYF.

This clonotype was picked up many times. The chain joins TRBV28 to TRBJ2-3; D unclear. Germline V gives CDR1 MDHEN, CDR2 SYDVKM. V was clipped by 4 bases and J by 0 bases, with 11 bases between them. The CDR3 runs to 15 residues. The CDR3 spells CASSYASGSTDTQYF. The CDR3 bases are TGTGCCAGCAGTTATGCCTCGGGCAGCACAGATACGCAGTATTTT.

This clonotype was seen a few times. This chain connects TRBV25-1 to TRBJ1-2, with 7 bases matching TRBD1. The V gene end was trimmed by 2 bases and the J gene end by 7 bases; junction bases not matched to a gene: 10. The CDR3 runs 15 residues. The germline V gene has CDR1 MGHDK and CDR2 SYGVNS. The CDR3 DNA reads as TGTGCCAGCAGTGAAACAGGGGCCATTGCGGGTGGCTACACCTTC. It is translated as CASSETGAIAGGYTF.

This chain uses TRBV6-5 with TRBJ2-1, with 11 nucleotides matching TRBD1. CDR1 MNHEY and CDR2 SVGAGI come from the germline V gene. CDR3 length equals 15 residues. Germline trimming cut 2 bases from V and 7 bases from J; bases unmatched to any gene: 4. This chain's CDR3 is CASSYPGQGVNEQFF. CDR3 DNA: TGTGCCAGCAGTTACCCGGGACAGGGGGTGAATGAGCAGTTCTTC.

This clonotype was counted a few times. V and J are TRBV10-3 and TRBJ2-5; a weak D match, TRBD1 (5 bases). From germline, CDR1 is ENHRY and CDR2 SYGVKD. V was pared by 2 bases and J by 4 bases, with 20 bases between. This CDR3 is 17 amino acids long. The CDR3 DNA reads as TGTGCCATCAGTGAGGGGGCGGAAACGCTGGGTCGAGAGACCCAGTACTTC. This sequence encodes CAISEGAETLGRETQYF.

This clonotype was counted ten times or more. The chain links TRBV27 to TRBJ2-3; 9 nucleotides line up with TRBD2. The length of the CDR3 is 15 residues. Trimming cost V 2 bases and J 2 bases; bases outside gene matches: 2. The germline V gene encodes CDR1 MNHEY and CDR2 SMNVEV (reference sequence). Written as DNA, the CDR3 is TGTGCCAGCAGTTTACTAGCGGGGAACACAGATACGCAGTATTTT. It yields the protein CASSLLAGNTDTQYF.

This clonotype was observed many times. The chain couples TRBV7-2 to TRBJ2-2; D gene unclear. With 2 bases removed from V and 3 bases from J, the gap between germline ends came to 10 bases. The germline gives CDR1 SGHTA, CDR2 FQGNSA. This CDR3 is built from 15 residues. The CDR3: CASSLLQVYTGELFF. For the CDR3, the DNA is TGTGCCAGCAGCTTACTTCAAGTTTACACCGGGGAGCTGTTTTTT.

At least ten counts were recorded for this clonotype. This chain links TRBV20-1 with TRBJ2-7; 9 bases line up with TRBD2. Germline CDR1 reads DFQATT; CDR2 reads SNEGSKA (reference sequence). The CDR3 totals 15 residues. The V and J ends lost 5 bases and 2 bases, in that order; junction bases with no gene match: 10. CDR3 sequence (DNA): TGCAGTGCTGGGGCCCAGCGGGAGGTGCCCTACGAGCAGTACTTC. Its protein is CSAGAQREVPYEQYF.

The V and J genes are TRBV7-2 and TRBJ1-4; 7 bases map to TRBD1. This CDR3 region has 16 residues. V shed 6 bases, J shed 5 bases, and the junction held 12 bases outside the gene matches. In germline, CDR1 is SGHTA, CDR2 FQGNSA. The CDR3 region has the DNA TGTGCCAGCAGGTTGAACGTCAGGGGGTGGAATGAAAAACTGTTTTTT. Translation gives CASRLNVRGWNEKLFF.

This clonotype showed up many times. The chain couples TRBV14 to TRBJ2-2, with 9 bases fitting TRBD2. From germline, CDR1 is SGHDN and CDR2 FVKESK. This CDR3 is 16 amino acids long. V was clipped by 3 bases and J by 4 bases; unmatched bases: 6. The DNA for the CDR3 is TGTGCCAGCAGCCATCTTAGCGGGAGAGGCACCGGGGAGCTGTTTTTT. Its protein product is CASSHLSGRGTGELFF.

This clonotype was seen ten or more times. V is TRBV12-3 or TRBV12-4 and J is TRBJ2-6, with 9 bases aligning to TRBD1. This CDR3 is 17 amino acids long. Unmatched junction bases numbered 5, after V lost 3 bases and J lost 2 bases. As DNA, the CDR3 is TGTGCCAGCAGTTTCATACAGGGGGCGCCTGGGGCCAACGTCCTGACTTTC. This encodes CASSFIQGAPGANVLTF.

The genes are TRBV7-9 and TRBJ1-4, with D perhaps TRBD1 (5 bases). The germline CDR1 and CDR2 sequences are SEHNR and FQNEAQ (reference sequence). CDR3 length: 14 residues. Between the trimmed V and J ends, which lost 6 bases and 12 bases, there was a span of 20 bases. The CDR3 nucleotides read TGTGCCAGCAGGCCTTCAGTGGGGGGACGAGAACTGTTTTTT. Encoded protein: CASRPSVGGRELFF.

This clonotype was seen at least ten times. The CDR3 sequence: CASGPGGNNYGYTF. CDR3 coding DNA: TGTGCCAGCGGGCCGGGGGGCAACAACTATGGCTACACCTTC. This rearrangement joins TRBV12-3 or TRBV12-4 to TRBJ1-2, with D possibly TRBD1 on 6 matching bases. There are 14 residues in the CDR3. V was cut by 8 bases and J by 2 bases, with 15 bases left in between.

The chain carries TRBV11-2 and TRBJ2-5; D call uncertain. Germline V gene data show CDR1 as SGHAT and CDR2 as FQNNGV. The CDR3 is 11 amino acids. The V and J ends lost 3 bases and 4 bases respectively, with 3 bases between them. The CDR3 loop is CASSFIETQYF. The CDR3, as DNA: TGTGCCAGCAGCTTCATAGAGACCCAGTACTTC.

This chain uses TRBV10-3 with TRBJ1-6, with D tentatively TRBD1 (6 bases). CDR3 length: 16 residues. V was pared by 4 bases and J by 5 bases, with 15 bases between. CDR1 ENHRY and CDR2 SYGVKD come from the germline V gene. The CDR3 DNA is TGTGCCATCAGTGCAAGACAGGACCTCCATAATTCACCCCTCCACTTT. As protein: CAISARQDLHNSPLHF.

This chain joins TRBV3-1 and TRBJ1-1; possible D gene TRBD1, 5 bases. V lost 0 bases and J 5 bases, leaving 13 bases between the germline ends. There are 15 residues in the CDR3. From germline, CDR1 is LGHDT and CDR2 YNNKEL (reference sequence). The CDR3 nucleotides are TGTGCCAGCAGCCAAGAGGGATCAGGGCGGACTGAAGCTTTCTTT. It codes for CASSQEGSGRTEAFF.